These T cell receptor beta chains were read from a single sample in a study of T cell repertoires in cytomegalovirus infection. These receptors have no known antigen. TCRdb reprocessed the reads via MiXCR and lists one record per CDR3 protein. The sample has about 47,000 distinct CDR3 sequences, roughly 19% seen once; the top ten hold 50% to 65%. Sequenced material: CD8+ T cells from cultured PBMCs, taken from culture after CMV antigen stimulation. These TCRs come from a human donor in good health (CMV status not recorded). Some clones in this sample may be carry-over from other donors' samples. CDR3s include the opening cysteine and the closing phenylalanine or tryptophan. Each record gives: D gene, CDR3 length, clone size, V gene, J gene, CDR3 protein, CDR3 DNA. D genes are given only for firm matches. Only part of the rows carry a size: once, few, many, or a class if the clone is expanded.

TRBD2,15,.,TRBV9,TRBJ2-3,CASSVTSGSLDTQYF,TGTGCCAGCAGCGTGACTAGCGGGAGTCTAGATACGCAGTATTTT
.,15,many,TRBV20-1,TRBJ2-3,CSASGAGPPTDTQYF,TGCAGTGCTAGTGGGGCGGGGCCGCCCACAGATACGCAGTATTTT
TRBD1,16,.,TRBV7-4,TRBJ1-5,CASSLVRGQGNQPQHF,TGTGCCAGCAGCTTAGTTAGGGGACAGGGCAACCAGCCCCAGCATTTT
.,15,.,TRBV4-3,TRBJ2-7,CASSQDKAGSYEQYF,TGCGCCAGCAGCCAAGATAAGGCTGGCTCCTACGAGCAGTACTTC
.,15,.,TRBV20-1,TRBJ2-7,CSAWDTGSLSYEQYF,TGCAGTGCTTGGGATACAGGTTCCCTCTCCTACGAGCAGTACTTC
TRBD1,13,.,TRBV4-3,TRBJ1-1,CASSEDRGVEAFF,TGCGCCAGCAGCGAAGACAGGGGCGTTGAAGCTTTCTTT
.,13,.,TRBV30,TRBJ2-5,CAWRGGAGETQYF,TGTGCCTGGAGAGGTGGGGCGGGGGAGACCCAGTACTTC
.,14,.,TRBV7-6,TRBJ2-1,CASSLPPGGNEQFF,TGTGCCAGCAGCTTACCCCCTGGGGGTAATGAGCAGTTCTTC
.,16,many,TRBV7-2,TRBJ2-3,CASSPSHGRRADTQYF,TGTGCCAGCAGCCCGAGCCACGGCCGTAGGGCAGATACGCAGTATTTT
TRBD1,16,many,TRBV7-9,TRBJ2-7,CASSLLGQGASYEQYF,TGTGCCAGCAGCTTATTAGGGCAGGGGGCCTCCTACGAGCAGTACTTC
.,14,few,TRBV20-1,TRBJ2-7,CSARDMTDSYEQYF,TGCAGTGCTAGAGATATGACTGATTCCTACGAGCAGTACTTC
.,12,.,TRBV6-2/TRBV6-3,TRBJ2-1,CASSKTGNEQFF,TGTGCCAGCAGTAAGACCGGGAATGAGCAGTTCTTC
.,12,few,TRBV7-8,TRBJ1-1,CASSPGGVEAFF,TGTGCCAGCAGCCCAGGAGGAGTTGAAGCTTTCTTT
.,14,.,TRBV28,TRBJ2-7,CASASQGFSYEQYF,TGTGCCAGCGCTTCCCAGGGCTTCTCCTACGAGCAGTACTTC
TRBD2,18,.,TRBV2,TRBJ2-1,CASSEVGLAQSSYNEQFF,TGTGCCAGCAGTGAGGTTGGACTAGCGCAGAGCTCCTACAATGAGCAGTTCTTC
.,12,many,TRBV7-6,TRBJ1-1,CASSSPGTEAFF,TGTGCCAGCAGCTCCCCAGGGACTGAAGCTTTCTTT
TRBD2,19,few,TRBV9,TRBJ2-1,CASSPEGLAGGFSYNEQFF,TGTGCCAGCAGCCCCGAGGGGCTAGCGGGGGGTTTCTCCTACAATGAGCAGTTCTTC
TRBD1,17,many,TRBV7-2,TRBJ2-1,CASSYNPGQGAYNEQFF,TGTGCCAGCAGCTACAACCCAGGACAGGGGGCCTACAATGAGCAGTTCTTC
TRBD2,19,many,TRBV6-2/TRBV6-3,TRBJ2-1,CASFPWGTSGGSLYNEQFF,TGTGCCAGCTTTCCCTGGGGGACTAGCGGGGGATCCTTGTACAATGAGCAGTTCTTC
TRBD1,11,.,TRBV20-1,TRBJ2-7,CSAPTGPEQYF,TGCAGTGCTCCGACAGGGCCCGAGCAGTACTTC
.,16,many,TRBV7-2,TRBJ2-3,CASSLITRQSTDTQYF,TGTGCCAGCAGCCTAATAACGCGGCAGAGCACAGATACGCAGTATTTT
.,17,few,TRBV9,TRBJ2-1,CASSVALEVSSYNEQFF,TGTGCCAGCAGCGTAGCTCTGGAGGTCAGCTCCTACAATGAGCAGTTCTTC
TRBD2,16,few,TRBV27,TRBJ2-7,CASSPSAGESSYEQYF,TGTGCCAGCAGTCCTTCCGCGGGGGAAAGCTCCTACGAGCAGTACTTC
.,16,many,TRBV12-3/TRBV12-4,TRBJ1-2,CASTYSLGNLNYGYTF,TGTGCCAGCACATACAGCCTTGGCAACCTTAACTATGGCTACACCTTC
.,16,.,TRBV7-3,TRBJ2-1,CASSSSGVSSYDEQFF,TGTGCCAGCAGCTCCAGTGGCGTAAGCTCCTACGATGAGCAGTTCTTC
TRBD1,15,.,TRBV9,TRBJ1-2,CASSAGQGNNYGYTF,TGTGCCAGCAGCGCCGGACAGGGGAATAACTATGGCTACACCTTC
.,15,.,TRBV7-6,TRBJ2-3,CASSLADGAGDTQYF,TGTGCCAGCAGCTTAGCGGACGGGGCCGGAGATACGCAGTATTTT
.,17,few,TRBV19,TRBJ1-5,CASSISFSYDSNQPQHF,TGTGCCAGTAGTATCTCCTTCTCTTATGATAGCAATCAGCCCCAGCATTTT
.,14,.,TRBV28,TRBJ2-3,CASRSGTPGGTQYF,TGTGCCAGCAGATCGGGTACCCCGGGCGGTACGCAGTATTTT
.,14,many,TRBV7-9,TRBJ1-2,CASSKGITNYGYTF,TGTGCCAGCAGTAAGGGGATAACTAACTATGGCTACACCTTC